Below, 11 T cell receptor beta chains from the same sample are listed, as sequenced in a study of blood T cell repertoires in COVID-19. Method: immunoSEQ multiplex PCR; TCRdb's copy keeps in-frame clones and lacks some. The sample has roughly 230,000 clones, 83% seen once. The sequenced material came from peripheral blood. The receptors were gathered from a human donor in a cohort sampled during active COVID-19.

The chain is built from TRBV29-1 and TRBJ2-5, with D possibly TRBD2 on 6 matching bases. CDR3 length: 12 residues. Germline-derived CDR1 and CDR2 are SQVTM and ANQGSEA. Trimming took off 3 bases at V and 2 bases at J, with 7 bases between the two ends. The CDR3 is CSVDGGQETQYF. In DNA form, the CDR3 reads TGCAGCGTTGACGGGGGTCAAGAGACCCAGTACTTC.

This clone turned up a few times. The chain recombines TRBV5-1 with TRBJ1-1; 9 nucleotides match TRBD1. Trimming took 1 base from V and 5 from J; bases not matched to a gene: 9. CDR3 length equals 16 residues. Germline V lookup: CDR1 SGHRS, CDR2 YFSETQ. As DNA, the CDR3 is TGCGCCAGCAGCTTGCGGGGTGGACAGGGGAATACTGAAGCTTTCTTT. It yields the protein CASSLRGGQGNTEAFF. Full variable domain (rest looked up from reference TRBV5-1 and TRBJ1-1): KAGVTQTPRYLIKTRGQQVTLSCSPISGHRSVSWYQQTPGQGLQFLFEYFSETQRNKGNFPGRFSGRQFSNSRSEMNVSTLELGDSALYLCASSLRGGQGNTEAFFGQGTRLTVV.

The chain uses TRBV7-9 and TRBJ2-1; the D gene is possibly TRBD2 (5 bases). V was trimmed by 10 bases and J by 2 bases, leaving 18 bases between them. The CDR3 totals 15 residues. CDR1 SEHNR and CDR2 FQNEAQ come from the germline V gene (reference sequence). This chain's CDR3 is CATAVMAGPYNEQFF. The CDR3 DNA sequence: TGTGCCACCGCCGTAATGGCGGGCCCCTACAATGAGCAGTTCTTC.

J is TRBJ2-7 and V is TRBV4-2, with TRBD1 matching over 7 bases. There are 15 residues in the CDR3. Germline lookup yields CDR1 LGHNA and CDR2 YNFKEQ. V lost 1 base, J lost 0 bases, and 3 bases stayed unmatched. CDR3 nucleotides: TGTGCCAGCAGCCAAGCGGGACAGACCTCCTACGAGCAGTACTTC. Encoded protein: CASSQAGQTSYEQYF.

This clone has just a few counts. J is TRBJ2-3 and V is TRBV28; TRBD2 matches 7 bases. The trim removed 5 bases at V and 2 bases at J, leaving 19 bases unmatched. There are 19 residues in the CDR3. Germline lookup yields CDR1 MDHEN and CDR2 SYDVKM. The CDR3 reads CASSPPYGRASGTTDTQYF. The CDR3 coding sequence is TGTGCCAGCAGTCCCCCGTATGGGAGGGCTAGCGGAACCACAGATACGCAGTATTTT.

The chain is built from TRBV3-1 (or the pseudogene TRBV3-2) and TRBJ2-7, with TRBD2 identical over 16 bases. From germline, CDR1 is LGHDT and CDR2 YNNKEL (reference sequence). CDR3 size: 19 residues. The V gene end was trimmed by 2 bases and the J gene end by 2 bases; junction bases not matched to a gene: 9. CDR3 nucleotides: TGTGCCAGCAGCCAATTGACGGGACTAGCGGGAGGGTCGACCTACGAGCAGTACTTC. This sequence encodes CASSQLTGLAGGSTYEQYF.

The CDR3: CASSYLAGSGNTIYF. The CDR3 DNA sequence: TGTGCCAGCAGCTACCTAGCGGGCTCTGGAAACACCATATATTTT. The chain couples TRBV7-2 to TRBJ1-3, with D unclear. There are 15 residues in the CDR3. Germline V gene lookup returns CDR1 SGHTA and CDR2 FQGNSA. V shed 4 bases and J shed 0 bases, with 10 bases lying between them.

The chain employs TRBV5-4 and TRBJ2-3; no clear D gene. CDR1 SGHNT and CDR2 YYREEE come from the germline V gene (reference sequence). The CDR3 is 16 amino acids. Trimming shortened V by 2 bases and J by 6 bases, and 19 bases separated the two germline ends. CDR3 nucleotide sequence: TGTGCCAGCAGCTTTTTGACTTCCCCGGATTCCGATACGCAGTATTTT. It encodes CASSFLTSPDSDTQYF.

This clone was picked up many times. The V call is TRBV10-1, the J call TRBJ2-7, with D perhaps matching TRBD2 (6 bases). This CDR3 region has 13 residues. Trimming removed 2 bases from V and 6 bases from J, with 11 bases in between. The germline CDR1 and CDR2 sequences are WNHNN and SYGVQD (reference sequence). Here the CDR3 reads CASSEQWGGEQYF. The CDR3 DNA sequence: TGCGCCAGCAGTGAGCAATGGGGAGGCGAGCAGTACTTC.

CDR3 sequence (DNA): TGCAGTGCTAGTCTAGCGGGAGGGTATTTATCCTACGAGCAGTACTTC. Residues: CSASLAGGYLSYEQYF. The chain has TRBV20-1 and TRBJ2-7; 12 bases are shared with TRBD2. The ends lost 3 bases at V and 1 base at J; junction bases unmatched: 7. Germline values: CDR1 DFQATT, CDR2 SNEGSKA (reference sequence). This CDR3 has 16 residues.

This chain links TRBV27 with TRBJ2-7, with TRBD1 matching 7 bases. Germline V gene data show CDR1 as MNHEY and CDR2 as SMNVEV (reference sequence). The CDR3 is 15 residues long. The junction had 11 bases not matched to a gene; V was cut back by 3 bases and J by 6 bases. The CDR3 DNA follows: TGTGCCAGCAGTTTTTTGACAGGGATAGGAAGCGAGCAGTACTTC. Amino acids: CASSFLTGIGSEQYF.